One sample yielded the 30 T cell receptor beta chains listed below, sequenced in a study of cytomegalovirus exposure and HLA in healthy donors. Researchers ran the PCR with 60 Vbeta and 13 Jbeta primers. The method was immunoSEQ multiplex PCR; TCRdb's version includes in-frame clones alone and lacks a portion of them. In total, the table holds around 34,000 clones. The specimen was PBMCs. These receptors were taken from a woman aged 40-49 years in good health and CMV-seropositive.

The chain carries TRBV4-1 and TRBJ2-5; 9 positions match TRBD2. Germline lookup yields CDR1 MGHRA and CDR2 YSYEKL. The CDR3 extends over 18 amino acids. Trimming cost V 4 bases and J 1 base; bases outside gene matches: 13. For the CDR3, the DNA is TGCGCCAGCAGCCCCGTGGGGCTAGCGGGAAAGGGCCAAGAGACCCAGTACTTC. Encoded protein: CASSPVGLAGKGQETQYF.

This chain links TRBV27 with TRBJ1-5; a weak D match, TRBD1 (6 bases). Germline V CDR1 and CDR2: MNHEY, SMNVEV (reference sequence). This CDR3 has 14 residues. The V and J ends lost 4 bases and 6 bases respectively, with 13 bases between them. The CDR3 reads CASSYRVLGQPQHF. The CDR3 coding sequence is TGTGCCAGCAGTTACAGGGTTTTGGGTCAGCCCCAGCATTTT.

This chain connects TRBV2 to TRBJ2-2; tentatively, D is TRBD1 (6 bases). Germline V gene lookup returns CDR1 SNHLY and CDR2 FYNNEI. V lost 5 bases and J 2 bases, leaving 12 bases between the germline ends. This CDR3 contains 15 residues. The CDR3 DNA reads as TGTGCCAGCAGTCCCGCAGGGGCTAACACCGGGGAGCTGTTTTTT. Its translation is CASSPAGANTGELFF.

The rearrangement links TRBV7-3 to TRBJ2-2; D not certain. V dropped 6 bases and J dropped 7 bases, with 12 bases sitting between them. The CDR3 consists of 13 residues. The germline V gene has CDR1 SGHTA and CDR2 FQGTGA. The CDR3 DNA reads TGTGCCAGCAGACCCTCGCCAGGCGGGGAGCTGTTTTTT. Translated: CASRPSPGGELFF.

V is TRBV2 and J is TRBJ1-1, with D perhaps TRBD1 (5 bases). From germline, CDR1 is SNHLY and CDR2 FYNNEI. The CDR3 has 14 amino acids. With 6 bases removed from V and 1 base from J, the gap between germline ends came to 12 bases. CDR3 coding DNA: TGTGCCAGCAGATCAGGGTTGAGGAACACTGAAGCTTTCTTT. Protein product: CASRSGLRNTEAFF.

The chain couples TRBV7-8 to TRBJ1-5; 8 bases agree with TRBD1. The CDR3 is 16 amino acids. Trimming cost V 3 bases and J 3 bases; bases outside gene matches: 7. Germline V lookup: CDR1 SGHVS, CDR2 FQNEAQ. The CDR3 nucleotides read TGTGCCAGCAGCTTGAACACAGGGGGACTCAATCAGCCCCAGCATTTT. This encodes CASSLNTGGLNQPQHF.

The rearrangement joins TRBV7-2 to TRBJ1-5, with a possible D match to TRBD1 (5 bases). V was shortened by 4 bases and J by 0 bases, with 7 bases between the two germline ends. The CDR3 is 14 amino acids. The germline gives CDR1 SGHTA, CDR2 FQGNSA. The CDR3 here is CASSSDSSNQPQHF. CDR3 DNA sequence: TGTGCCAGCAGCTCAGACAGTAGCAATCAGCCCCAGCATTTT.

J is TRBJ1-2 and V is TRBV7-6; D is ambiguous. The CDR3 covers 12 residues. V was trimmed by 7 bases and J by 8 bases, leaving 14 bases between them. In germline, CDR1 is SGHVS, CDR2 FNYEAQ. CDR3 coding DNA: TGTGCCAGCAAGACTCGGCATTGGGGCTACACCTTC. This gives the protein CASKTRHWGYTF.

The chain recombines TRBV6-4 with TRBJ2-1; 8 nucleotides match TRBD2. Losses at the gene ends were 0 bases for V and 7 bases for J; bases not matched to a gene: 8. The CDR3 sequence is 16 residues long. From germline, CDR1 is MRHNA and CDR2 SNTAGT. CDR3 in amino acids: CASSDSFLAGGNEQFF. Here the CDR3 DNA reads TGTGCCAGCAGTGACTCTTTTCTAGCGGGCGGGAATGAGCAGTTCTTC.

The gene calls are TRBV20-1 and TRBJ1-4; D gene ambiguous. V lost 4 bases and J 7 bases, leaving 7 bases between the germline ends. The CDR3 has 11 residues. The V gene's germline CDR1 is DFQATT and CDR2 SNEGSKA (reference sequence). The DNA for the CDR3 is TGCAGTGCTAATCGAGGTGAAAAACTGTTTTTT. As protein: CSANRGEKLFF.

The chain is built from TRBV6-1 and TRBJ1-1; 8 positions match TRBD1. The germline gives CDR1 MNHNS, CDR2 SASEGT. This CDR3 comprises 15 residues. V shed 6 bases, J shed 6 bases, and the junction held 12 bases outside the gene matches. CDR3 sequence: CASSLTGASMAEAFF. The DNA for the CDR3 is TGTGCCAGCAGCCTGACAGGGGCCTCTATGGCTGAAGCTTTCTTT.

The gene calls are TRBV30 and TRBJ1-2, with D perhaps matching TRBD1 (6 bases). The CDR3 totals 13 residues. CDR1 GTSNPN and CDR2 SVGIG come from the germline V gene (reference sequence). The V end lost 5 bases, the J end lost 0 bases, and 10 bases lay between the germline ends. The CDR3 spells CAWRTVPNYGYTF. The CDR3 DNA reads TGTGCCTGGCGGACAGTGCCTAACTATGGCTACACCTTC. Using reference TRBV30 and TRBJ1-2 for the parts outside the CDR3, the full variable domain is SQTIHQWPATLVQPVGSPLSLECTVEGTSNPNLYWYRQAAGRGLQLLFYSVGIGQISSEVPQNLSASRPQDRQFILSSKKLLLSDSGFYLCAWRTVPNYGYTFGSGTRLTVV.

This sequence joins TRBV4-3 and TRBJ1-5; 7 bases match TRBD1. CDR1 and CDR2 (germline): LGHNA, YSLEER. This CDR3 comprises 16 residues. V lost 0 bases, J lost 2 bases, and 4 bases stayed unmatched. In DNA, the CDR3 is TGCGCCAGCAGCCAAGATGCCACAGGGGGCAATCAGCCCCAGCATTTT. It translates to CASSQDATGGNQPQHF.

The V call is TRBV9, the J call TRBJ2-7; D uncertain. The V end was cut by 4 bases, the J end by 7 bases, with 21 bases between. This CDR3 has 15 residues. The germline gives CDR1 SGDLS, CDR2 YYNGEE. The CDR3 is CASSLSPLSDSEQYF. Written as DNA, the CDR3 is TGTGCCAGCAGCCTAAGTCCCCTAAGCGATAGTGAGCAGTACTTC.

This chain connects TRBV18 to TRBJ2-5; 12 bases line up with TRBD2. The J segment lost 2 bases and the V segment lost 2 bases, leaving 3 bases of the junction unmatched. Looked up from germline, CDR1 is KGHSH and CDR2 is LQKENI. CDR3 size: 16 residues. The CDR3 sequence: CASSPASGGAQETQYF. Written as DNA, the CDR3 is TGTGCCAGCTCACCAGCTAGCGGGGGGGCTCAAGAGACCCAGTACTTC.

The chain recombines TRBV7-9 with TRBJ2-1, with D perhaps matching TRBD2 (7 bases). Germline-derived CDR1 and CDR2 are SEHNR and FQNEAQ (reference sequence). The CDR3 sequence is 15 residues long. Trimming pared 5 bases from V and 6 bases from J, leaving 17 bases between. As DNA, the CDR3 is TGTGCCAGCAGCCGGGTGGCGGGGGCGACCAATGAGCAGTTCTTC. Its protein is CASSRVAGATNEQFF. Full variable domain (outside the CDR3, taken from reference TRBV7-9 and TRBJ2-1): DTGVSQNPRHKITKRGQNVTFRCDPISEHNRLYWYRQTLGQGPEFLTYFQNEAQLEKSRLLSDRFSAERPKGSFSTLEIQRTEQGDSAMYLCASSRVAGATNEQFFGPGTRLTVL.

This chain links TRBV5-4 with TRBJ2-7; D perhaps matches TRBD2 (6 bases). This CDR3 has 13 amino acids. CDR1 is SGHNT and CDR2 is YYREEE in the germline V gene (reference sequence). The V end was cut by 2 bases, the J end by 6 bases, with 12 bases between. The CDR3 reads CASSLGGTSEQYF. The DNA of the CDR3 is TGTGCCAGCAGCTTAGGCGGGACTTCCGAGCAGTACTTC. Variable domain in full (rest from reference TRBV5-4 and TRBJ2-7): ETGVTQSPTHLIKTRGQQVTLRCSSQSGHNTVSWYQQALGQGPQFIFQYYREEENGRGNFPPRFSGLQFPNYSSELNVNALELDDSALYLCASSLGGTSEQYFGPGTRLTVT.

The chain joins TRBV4-1 to TRBJ1-6; D might be TRBD1 (6 bases). This CDR3 is 17 amino acids long. V lost 0 bases and J 4 bases, leaving 13 bases between the germline ends. Germline assignment: CDR1 MGHRA and CDR2 YSYEKL. The CDR3 DNA reads TGCGCCAGCAGCCAAGAGGTACAGGGAGAGTATAATTCACCCCTCCACTTT. Its translation is CASSQEVQGEYNSPLHF.

This chain uses TRBV4-3 with TRBJ1-1; TRBD1 is a possible D gene (5 bases). This CDR3 comprises 13 residues. In germline, CDR1 is LGHNA, CDR2 YSLEER. Trimming pared 5 bases from V and 4 bases from J, leaving 11 bases between. This CDR3 is CASSGGYSTEAFF. The DNA of the CDR3 is TGCGCCAGCAGCGGGGGGTATTCCACTGAAGCTTTCTTT.

The J gene is TRBJ1-3, the V gene TRBV13, with 9 positions matching TRBD1. Germline V gene lookup returns CDR1 PRHDT and CDR2 FYEKMQ (reference sequence). V was pared by 3 bases and J by 9 bases, with 6 bases of the junction left unmatched. The CDR3 is 14 residues long. The CDR3 region has the DNA TGTGCCAGCAGCTTCCGGACAGGGGAGAGCACCATATATTTT. Protein product: CASSFRTGESTIYF.

This chain connects TRBV28 to TRBJ2-2; D might be TRBD1 (5 bases). The CDR3 is 15 residues long. Trimming shortened V by 6 bases and J by 4 bases, and 15 bases separated the two germline ends. The germline V gene has CDR1 MDHEN and CDR2 SYDVKM. The CDR3 region has the DNA TGTGCCAGCAGACAGCAGGGTTCTTTCACCGGGGAGCTGTTTTTT. This sequence encodes CASRQQGSFTGELFF.

This rearrangement joins TRBV10-3 to TRBJ1-5; a possible D gene is TRBD1 (6 bases). There are 14 residues in the CDR3. Trimming took off 5 bases at V and 7 bases at J, with 15 bases between the two ends. Germline values: CDR1 ENHRY, CDR2 SYGVKD. The CDR3 nucleotides are TGTGCCATCAGTCCACAGGGAGTAAGGCAGCCCCAGCATTTT. Translation gives CAISPQGVRQPQHF.

V usage is TRBV7-9 and J usage is TRBJ2-7; 9 nucleotides match TRBD2. From germline, CDR1 is SEHNR and CDR2 FQNEAQ (reference sequence). Trimming removed 4 bases from V and 0 bases from J; junction bases left unmatched: 7. This CDR3 has 16 amino acids. The DNA of the CDR3 is TGTGCCAGCAGCTCCCTCCGCGGGAGGGCCTCCTACGAGCAGTACTTC. As protein: CASSSLRGRASYEQYF.

The J gene is TRBJ2-2, the V gene TRBV30, with 8 bases matching TRBD1. Germline trimming cut 2 bases from V and 7 bases from J; bases unmatched to any gene: 9. CDR3 size: 15 residues. Germline lookup yields CDR1 GTSNPN and CDR2 SVGIG (reference sequence). CDR3 residues: CAWSPGQGLGGELFF. CDR3 coding DNA: TGTGCCTGGAGTCCTGGACAGGGTTTAGGCGGGGAGCTGTTTTTT.

The genes are TRBV5-1 and TRBJ1-2; 7 bases are shared with TRBD1. V shed 1 base, J shed 4 bases, and the junction held 10 bases outside the gene matches. The CDR3 spans 16 residues. Per germline, CDR1 SGHRS and CDR2 YFSETQ. As DNA, the CDR3 is TGCGCCAGCAGCTTGAATCGGGACAGACATTCCTATGGCTACACCTTC. Amino acids: CASSLNRDRHSYGYTF.

The chain links TRBV29-1 to TRBJ1-4, with 10 bases lining up with TRBD1. The germline V gene encodes CDR1 SQVTM and CDR2 ANQGSEA. The V segment lost 6 bases and the J segment 8 bases; nucleotides outside the gene matches: 6. The CDR3 consists of 13 residues. The CDR3 bases are TGCAGCGTCACCGGGACAGGGGCGGAAAAACTGTTTTTT. Its translation is CSVTGTGAEKLFF.

This rearrangement joins TRBV6-5 to TRBJ1-1; D possibly corresponds to TRBD1 (6 bases). The CDR3 runs to 15 residues. The V and J ends lost 8 bases and 3 bases respectively, with 19 bases between them. Germline lookup yields CDR1 MNHEY and CDR2 SVGAGI. CDR3 nucleotide sequence: TGTGCCAGCTGGGGGATGGGGGCAGGGGACACTGAAGCTTTCTTT. Amino acid sequence: CASWGMGAGDTEAFF.

The rearrangement links TRBV28 to TRBJ1-1; TRBD1 might be the D (5 bases). The V gene's germline CDR1 is MDHEN and CDR2 SYDVKM. The V end lost 3 bases, the J end lost 0 bases, and 8 bases lay between the germline ends. The CDR3 loop spans 14 amino acids. CDR3 coding DNA: TGTGCCAGCAGTTTGGGGCGGTTGAACACTGAAGCTTTCTTT. Encoded protein: CASSLGRLNTEAFF.

This clone is deemed medium-sized by its frequency. The chain employs TRBV20-1 and TRBJ2-7, with a possible D match to TRBD2 (5 bases). There are 11 residues in the CDR3. CDR1 and CDR2 from the germline V gene are DFQATT and SNEGSKA (reference sequence). With 6 bases removed from V and 4 bases from J, the gap between germline ends came to 10 bases. The CDR3 DNA is TGCAGTGCGAAACTAGAATACGAGCAGTACTTC. Its translation is CSAKLEYEQYF.

The rearrangement joins TRBV10-3 to TRBJ1-2, with a weak D call TRBD1 (5 bases). The CDR3 length is 13 residues. CDR1 and CDR2 from the germline V gene are ENHRY and SYGVKD. With 4 bases removed from V and 4 bases from J, the gap between germline ends came to 10 bases. The CDR3 bases are TGTGCCATCAGTGTCGACAGTCTCTATGGCTACACCTTC. It encodes CAISVDSLYGYTF.